This entry is about one T cell receptor beta chain. A much bigger clone sits one base away, suggesting this may be a read error. The data derive from a study of blood T cells in healthy people across ages. It was with a sample-barcoded 5' primer and a J-beta primer mix that a second PCR of about 6 to 12 cycles was run. TCRdb reprocessed the 5' RACE reads via MiXCR and lists one record per CDR3 protein. The sample lists approximately 800,000 distinct CDR3 sequences, about half occurring once. V was cut by 7 bases and J by 10 bases, with 14 bases left in between. The V gene's germline CDR1 is ENHRY and CDR2 SYGVKD. The CDR3 has 13 amino acids. Whenever a sample was processed, at least 6.5 million PBMCs were isolated.

Specimen: blood. The chain joins TRBV10-3 to TRBJ1-6, with D maybe TRBD1 (6 bases). The TCR originated in a man older than 75 in good health. The CDR3 loop is CAIKDGGQSPLHF. In DNA, the CDR3 is TGTGCCATCAAGGACGGGGGACAATCACCCCTCCACTTT.